The clone carrying this T cell receptor (beta chain) was recorded at least ten times. The data are from a study of T cells in Graves' hyperthyroidism and ophthalmopathy. RNA transcripts served as the template for amplifying TCR beta CDR3 regions. With the HTBI primer set, the TCR CDR3 went through a first round of RT-PCR. TCRdb independently ran MiXCR on the multiplex PCR reads; one entry per CDR3 protein. The table has more than 550,000 distinct CDR3 sequences, 45% seen once. The germline CDR1 and CDR2 sequences are SNHLY and FYNNEI. This CDR3 contains 13 residues. V lost 1 base and J 4 bases, leaving 7 bases between the germline ends.

This clonotype was obtained from an adult man with Graves' disease, either hyperthyroidism or ophthalmopathy (not recorded which). The material sequenced was peripheral blood or thyroid tissue (not recorded which). This chain uses TRBV2 with TRBJ1-2; D remains unclear. The CDR3 loop reads CASSEGTAYGYTF. CDR3 bases: TGTGCCAGCAGTGAAGGGACGGCCTATGGCTACACCTTC.